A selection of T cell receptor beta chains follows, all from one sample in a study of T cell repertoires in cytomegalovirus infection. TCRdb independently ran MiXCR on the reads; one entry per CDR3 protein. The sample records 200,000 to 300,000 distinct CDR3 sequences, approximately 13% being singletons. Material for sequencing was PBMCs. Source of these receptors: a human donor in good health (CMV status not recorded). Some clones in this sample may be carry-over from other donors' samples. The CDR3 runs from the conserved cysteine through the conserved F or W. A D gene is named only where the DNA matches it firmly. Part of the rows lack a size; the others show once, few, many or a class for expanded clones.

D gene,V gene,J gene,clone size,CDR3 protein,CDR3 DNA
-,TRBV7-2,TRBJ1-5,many,CASSLTSDQPQHF,TGTGCCAGCAGCTTAACTTCGGATCAGCCCCAGCATTTT
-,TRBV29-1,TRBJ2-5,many,CSVEWGEHQETQYF,TGCAGCGTTGAATGGGGGGAGCACCAAGAGACCCAGTACTTC
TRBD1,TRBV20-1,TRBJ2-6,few,CSAGQGLGANVLTF,TGCAGTGCTGGACAGGGCTTAGGGGCCAACGTCCTGACTTTC
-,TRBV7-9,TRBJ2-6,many,CASSFSTGANVLTF,TGTGCCAGCAGCTTTTCAACTGGGGCCAACGTCCTGACTTTC
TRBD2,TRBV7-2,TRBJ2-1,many,CASSLRREAYNEQFF,TGTGCCAGCAGCTTAAGGCGGGAGGCCTACAATGAGCAGTTCTTC
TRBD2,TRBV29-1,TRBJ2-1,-,CSVDSKTSGFNEQFF,TGCAGCGTTGATTCCAAGACTAGCGGATTCAATGAGCAGTTCTTC
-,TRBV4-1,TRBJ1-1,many,CASSQDGGTEAFF,TGCGCCAGCAGCCAAGACGGGGGCACTGAAGCTTTCTTT
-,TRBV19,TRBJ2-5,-,CASRSPGAGETQYF,TGTGCCAGTAGGTCCCCAGGGGCCGGGGAGACCCAGTACTTC
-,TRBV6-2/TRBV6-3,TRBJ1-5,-,CASSYEGQGGNQPQHF,TGTGCCAGCAGTTACGAGGGGCAAGGGGGCAATCAGCCCCAGCATTTT
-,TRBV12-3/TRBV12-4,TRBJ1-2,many,CASSFRAGSDGYTF,TGTGCCAGCAGTTTTAGGGCAGGATCGGATGGCTACACCTTC
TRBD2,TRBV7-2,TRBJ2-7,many,CASSRGRASYEQYF,TGTGCCAGCAGCCGCGGGAGGGCCTCCTACGAGCAGTACTTC
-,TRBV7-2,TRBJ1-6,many,CASSPSPGMRSPLHF,TGTGCCAGCAGTCCTTCTCCAGGGATGCGATCACCCCTCCACTTT
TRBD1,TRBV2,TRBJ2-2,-,CASRGQGNTGEPFF,TGTGCCAGCAGGGGACAGGGAAACACCGGGGAGCCGTTTTTT
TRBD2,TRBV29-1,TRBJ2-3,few,CSVGEGIVGTDTQYF,TGCAGCGTTGGGGAGGGTATCGTGGGAACAGATACGCAGTATTTT
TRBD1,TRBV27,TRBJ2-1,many,CASSLSQGSFYNEQFF,TGTGCCAGCAGTTTATCACAGGGGAGTTTCTACAATGAGCAGTTCTTC
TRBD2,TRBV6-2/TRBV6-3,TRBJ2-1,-,CASRKLAESSYNEQFF,TGTGCCAGCAGGAAACTAGCGGAGAGCTCCTACAATGAGCAGTTCTTC
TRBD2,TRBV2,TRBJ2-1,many,CASSELGGLAGGQLYNEQFF,TGTGCCAGCAGTGAATTGGGGGGACTAGCGGGAGGCCAGTTATACAATGAGCAGTTCTTC
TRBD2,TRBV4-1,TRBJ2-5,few,CASSRLERGQETQYF,TGCGCCAGCAGCCGACTAGAGCGGGGACAAGAGACCCAGTACTTC
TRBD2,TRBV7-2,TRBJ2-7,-,CASSLLGGTPDEQYF,TGTGCCAGCAGCTTATTGGGGGGGACCCCTGACGAGCAGTACTTC
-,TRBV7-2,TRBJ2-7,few,CASSLGGRNSYEQYF,TGTGCCAGCAGCTTGGGGGGACGGAACTCCTACGAGCAGTACTTC
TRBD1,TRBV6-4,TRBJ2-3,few,CASSETGVGSDTQYF,TGTGCCAGCAGCGAAACAGGGGTGGGTTCAGATACGCAGTATTTT
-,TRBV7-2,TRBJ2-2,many,CASSFNHANTGELFF,TGTGCCAGCAGCTTCAACCACGCGAACACCGGGGAGCTGTTTTTT
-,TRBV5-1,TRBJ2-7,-,CASSWQQDYEQYF,TGCGCCAGCAGCTGGCAACAGGATTACGAGCAGTACTTC
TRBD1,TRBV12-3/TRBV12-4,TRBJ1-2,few,CASSPFAAATGDGYTF,TGTGCCAGCAGTCCATTCGCAGCCGCGACAGGGGACGGCTACACCTTC
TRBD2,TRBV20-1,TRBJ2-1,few,CSAILPGELAGGGEQFF,TGCAGTGCTATCCTCCCCGGGGAACTAGCGGGAGGAGGTGAGCAGTTCTTC
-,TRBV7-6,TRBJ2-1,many,CASSPSYSHNEQFF,TGTGCCAGCAGCCCCTCCTACAGCCACAATGAGCAGTTCTTC
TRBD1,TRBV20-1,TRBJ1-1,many,CSARGTETEAFF,TGCAGTGCTAGGGGGACAGAGACTGAAGCTTTCTTT
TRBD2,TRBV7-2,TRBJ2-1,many,CASSPPGLAGALWGSSYNEQFF,TGTGCCAGCAGCCCACCCGGACTAGCGGGAGCCTTGTGGGGGAGCTCCTACAATGAGCAGTTCTTC
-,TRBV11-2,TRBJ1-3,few,CATGGGASGNTIYF,TGTGCCACTGGAGGGGGGGCCTCCGGTAACACCATATATTTT
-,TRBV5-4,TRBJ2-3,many,CAIITTGTDTQYF,TGTGCCATTATTACCACAGGCACAGATACGCAGTATTTT
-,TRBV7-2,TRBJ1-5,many,CASSLDRSAYQPQHF,TGTGCCAGCAGCTTAGATCGCAGCGCGTATCAGCCCCAGCATTTT
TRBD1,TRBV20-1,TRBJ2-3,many,CSANLGQADTDTQYF,TGCAGTGCTAATCTGGGACAGGCCGACACAGATACGCAGTATTTT
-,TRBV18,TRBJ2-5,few,CASSPLKGLETQYF,TGTGCCAGCTCACCACTAAAGGGACTCGAGACCCAGTACTTC
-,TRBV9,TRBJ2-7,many,CASSTTEFSYEQYF,TGTGCCAGCAGCACGACAGAGTTTTCCTACGAGCAGTACTTC
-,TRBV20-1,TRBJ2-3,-,CSAKVLTDTQYF,TGCAGTGCAAAGGTCCTCACAGATACGCAGTATTTT
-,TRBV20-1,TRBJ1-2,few,CMHGGTAGYTF,TGCATGCACGGGGGCACCGCTGGCTACACCTTC
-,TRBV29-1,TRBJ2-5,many,CSVLVSSETQYF,TGCAGCGTTCTGGTGTCGTCTGAAACCCAGTACTTC
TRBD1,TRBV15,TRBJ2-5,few,CATSRNDRGDRLETQYF,TGTGCCACCAGCAGGAACGACAGGGGCGATCGATTGGAGACCCAGTACTTC
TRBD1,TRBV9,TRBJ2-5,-,CASSVVGTGHGETQYF,TGTGCCAGCAGCGTAGTGGGGACAGGCCATGGAGAGACCCAGTACTTC
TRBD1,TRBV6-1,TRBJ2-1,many,CASLGTTGNSYNEQFF,TGTGCCAGCTTGGGAACGACAGGGAACTCCTACAATGAGCAGTTCTTC
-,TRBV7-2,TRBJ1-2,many,CASSLAVYGYTF,TGTGCCAGCAGCTTAGCCGTCTATGGCTACACCTTC
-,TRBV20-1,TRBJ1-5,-,CSASGIAGGPQHF,TGCAGTGCTAGTGGGATAGCAGGCGGGCCCCAGCATTTT
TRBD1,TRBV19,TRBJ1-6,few,CASSFLQGNSPLHF,TGTGCCAGTAGTTTCCTACAGGGGAATTCACCCCTCCACTTT
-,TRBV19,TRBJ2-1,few,CASTTSGSHYNEQFF,TGTGCCAGTACCACCTCAGGAAGTCATTACAATGAGCAGTTCTTC